Given below is one T cell receptor (beta chain) in context. This clonotype was counted only a few times. Its cognate antigen has yet to be identified. No much larger clonotype is one base removed from it; base qualities were not supplied. This sample was taken from a study of regulatory T cells in long-lasting Graves disease (dated by TCRdb to about 2021). Broadly, across the study: Patients with newly diagnosed Graves' disease had been on antithyroid drugs for under 3 months. Peripheral blood TCR sequencing and RNA sequencing compared persistent Graves' disease patients with newly diagnosed Graves' disease patients. The study took place in China and was registered as a clinical trial. A total of 33 samples were covered by TCR sequencing, comprising some 13 persistent and roughly 20 newly diagnosed Graves' disease patients. What the authors observed across the whole study: As a limitation, the authors acknowledged that the small sample size may reduce accuracy. Patients with persistent disease shared more public clonotypes (approximately 2,500) than newly diagnosed patients did (966). The study examined only peripheral blood because the primary lesion, thyroid tissue, could not be accessed. TRBV28, TRBJ1-2 and TRBJ2-5 were preferentially used in persistent disease, while TRBV20-1 and TRBJ2-1 were favored in newly diagnosed disease. Only the TCR beta chain was sequenced and analyzed. Lower TCR Shannon entropy and fewer highly expanded clones were observed in persistent Graves' disease patients than in newly diagnosed patients, which suggested clonal expansion.

The CDR3 goes from the cysteine to the phenylalanine over 13 residues. The kept DNA is CDR3 alone, 39 bases in frame from the first base. Cut back by 5 bases and 6 bases, the V and J ends lie 17 bases apart. Via the germline V gene (reference sequence), CDR1 is GTSNPN and CDR2 SVGIG. Receptor amplification or capture employed multiplex PCR. The sequencer listed for this sample is Illumina HiSeq 4000. iRepertoire HTBI primers and Arm-PCR amplification of CDR3 regions were used to construct TCR beta libraries. Gel purification was performed on PCR products prior to sequencing. As for how the authors treated the data: Gene usage analysis of CDR3 amino acid clonotypes used the 62 TRBV and some 13 TRBJ segments found across samples. COPE and FqMerger were used to merge filtered high-quality paired reads into contigs. BLAST was used to align contigs to IMGT TRBV, TRBD and TRBJ reference genes, and CDR3 was defined according to IMGT. Any clonotype with a frequency above 0.1% was counted as a highly expanded clone. Shannon entropy was used to measure repertoire diversity, and the Gini coefficient was used to measure V-J evenness. A clonotype was considered public if more than one individual shared it. Starting from the raw public reads, TCRdb applied fastp trimming at Q25, assembled clones with MiXCR and retained in-frame beta chains. Every distinct CDR3 protein forms one entry, paired with its most common genes and DNA. The V and J calls, along with clone size, are taken from TCRdb and not from the paper's own processing. This sample has approximately 540,000 distinct CDR3 sequences in its table, and around 12% of those were observed once. Roughly 8.2% of the sample is in the top ten clones.

The time point label for this specimen denotes: newly diagnosed GD, antithyroid drugs for less than 3 months. For both TCR sequencing and RNA sequencing, RNA was extracted from PBMCs in TRIzol. Graves' disease was diagnosed according to American Thyroid Association guidelines. The patients came from an endocrinology department in Xi'an, China. Each patient gave approximately 8.8 milliliters of peripheral blood, collected in an EDTA anticoagulant tube. Ficoll Paque Plus density gradient separation was used to isolate PBMCs, and no additional T cell sorting was done. An Agilent 2100 Bioanalyzer and agarose gel were used to assess RNA quality, and a NanoDrop 2000 was used to measure RNA concentration. These records were also assigned to another study, of T cells in Graves' hyperthyroidism and ophthalmopathy. The second study's paper adds: Stable Graves' hyperthyroidism was defined as no progression to ophthalmopathy during 18 months of follow-up. Hyperthyroidism patients were newly diagnosed, had a disease duration of under 2 months, and were aged 18 to 65 years. Exclusion was applied to patients with uncontrolled infections, other autoimmune diseases, pregnancy or lactation. Clinical symptoms, serum thyroxine and TRAb, thyroid ultrasound, and orbital computed tomography formed the basis for the diagnoses. The TCR CDR3 was subjected to a first round of RT-PCR using the HTBI primer set and the Qiagen OneStep RT-PCR kit. Blood samples also contained most of the expanded thyroid clonotypes (frequency above 0.001), which suggests that blood repertoires may reflect thyroid immune responses. A 13 V-J signature model separated ophthalmopathy from stable hyperthyroidism, with approximately 87% sensitivity and roughly 81% specificity in cross-validation and 80%/75% in testing. In validation, the model predicted progression to ophthalmopathy with around 71% sensitivity and approximately 74% specificity, a median of 6.5 months before onset. A discovery cohort of approximately 97 patients, approximately 44 with Graves' ophthalmopathy and approximately 55 with stable Graves' hyperthyroidism, was used to find distinguishing TCR V-J signatures. Prospective prediction of ophthalmopathy was tested in an independent validation cohort of fewer than 20 hyperthyroidism patients and some 17 patients who later progressed to ophthalmopathy. The 100 or so discovery patients were divided at random into training and test sets in a 7:3 ratio. Thyroid tissue and blood T-cell repertoires from six Graves' hyperthyroidism patients were also compared in the study. Once sampling was done, hyperthyroidism patients were given methimazole at a starting dose of 30 mg daily, whereas ophthalmopathy patients were given high-dose intravenous methylprednisolone. Libraries were constructed in a second round of multiplex PCR, after which size selection and purification were carried out. Paired-end sequencing of the libraries was performed with 100 bp reads on an Illumina HiSeq2000. Raw data were processed with SOAPnuke, discarding reads with adapters, uncalled bases, mean Phred below 15, or no exact constant-primer or identifier match. High-quality paired reads were merged with COPE v1.2.5, and unique nucleotide sequences were defined as clonotypes. Clonotypes were aligned to IMGT TRBV, TRBD and TRBJ reference segments using MiTCR v1.1. Analysis was restricted to V-J combinations with a frequency above 0.0001, which covered roughly 99% of repertoires. The TCS score was defined as the ratio of F50 (clonal expansion) to E x V (chaos), calculated using BLOSUM62-based TCRdist between CDR3 peptides within each V-J. Welch's t-statistics and random forest reduced around 550 V-J features to around 14, which were used in a naive Bayes classifier (R e1071). No statistical method was used to fix the sample size in advance, and group allocation was not hidden from the investigators. TCR Vbeta CDR3 sequencing of approximately 140 peripheral blood samples (roughly 41 ophthalmopathy, under 80 hyperthyroidism and approximately 17 progressor patients) is reported in the paper.

The V and J genes are TRBV30 and TRBJ2-7; the D segment might be TRBD1 or TRBD2, since each matches 5 bases. Sequencing was performed on peripheral blood mononuclear cells (PBMCs), taken at new diagnosis, from a patient treated with antithyroid drugs. This receptor was taken from a woman in her twenties or thirties with Graves disease. Donor details come from another sample of the same person, matched by shared clones. The CDR3 protein: CAWHRDGLSEQYF. The nucleotide sequence is TGTGCCTGGCACCGGGACGGTTTGTCCGAGCAGTACTTC.